The T cell receptor beta chain described here comes from a study of T cell responses to AZD1222 COVID-19 vaccine. Notes on the study in general: In a largely white British group with more females than males, clonal diversity was possibly underestimated. Only six or seven AZD1222 recipients were seropositive at baseline.

The germline V gene encodes CDR1 DFQATT and CDR2 SNEGSKA (reference sequence). This CDR3 is 14 amino acids long. The V segment lost 3 bases and the J segment 8 bases; nucleotides outside the gene matches: 7. Turning to this clone: What it recognizes is unknown.

This table comes from immunoSEQ multiplex PCR, and its TCRdb copy is limited to in-frame clones, with some not included. The sample includes approximately 100,000 clones, 88% seen only once; the top ten take about 8.7%. Sample: peripheral blood, taken on day 0 of AZD1222 vaccination. J is TRBJ1-4 and V is TRBV20-1; 9 nucleotides match TRBD1. The clonotype comes from an adult in good health. CDR3 in amino acids: CSASRGQGYEKLFF. Written as DNA, the CDR3 is TGCAGTGCTAGTCGGGGACAGGGCTACGAAAAACTGTTTTTT.